This T cell receptor (beta chain) is from a study of T cell responses to AZD1222 COVID-19 vaccine (dated by TCRdb to the early 2020s). Study-level background: AZD1222 recipients given second doses at about 4 weeks or at about 12 weeks were pooled, since spike-specific TCR depth and breadth were not found to differ between the two schedules. A total of 233 trial participants underwent TCR sequencing, of whom roughly 210 received two doses of AZD1222 and about 25 received two doses of the MenACWY control vaccine. Trial participants were enrolled by age into 18-55, 56-69 and 70-plus year subgroups, with roughly 160, 29 and 62 TCR-sequenced participants respectively.

The study at large found these results: CD4 TCRs associated with the vaccine covered the entire spike protein, and the dominant responses were in regions 160-218 and 743-854. Conclusions about previously exposed vaccinees are limited, since just 6 or 7 AZD1222 recipients were seropositive for SARS-CoV-2 at baseline. After two AZD1222 doses, both the breadth and the depth of spike-specific TCRs were significantly higher than at day 0 and than in MenACWY recipients. Epitopes outside the regions mutated in the B.1.351 and B.1.1.7 variants were reportedly recognized by nearly half of the unique spike-specific TCRs. Participants were mostly white British, with more females than males. The authors suggested clonal diversity may have been underestimated. In the small 56-69-year group, the increase in depth fell short of significance, most likely because of low power. No day 14 peak-response samples were available, so repertoires were characterized only after the peak T cell response.

CDR1 and CDR2, looked up from the germline V gene, are SQVTM and ANQGSEA. V is cut by 0 bases and J by 3 bases, and the space between the germline ends is 11 bases. CDR3 length: 14 amino acids, cysteine to phenylalanine. The retained sequence is limited to the CDR3, 42 bases, with the frame set at the first base. The CDR3 regions of human TCRbeta chains were analyzed by immunosequencing. The authors' analysis ran thus. Repertoire TCRs were matched against a reference library of SARS-CoV-2-specific TCRs generated with the MIRA antigen-specificity platform. Breadth was defined as the fraction of unique TCRs that were SARS-CoV-2-associated. Depth was defined as the fraction of total T cells that were SARS-CoV-2-associated. Each spike-specific TCR was assigned to its reactive spike region and to a CD4 or CD8 class using the MIRA data. Log10-transformed breadth and depth values were compared by one-way ANOVA with Sidak's multiple comparisons tests. TCRdb took over this immuneACCESS table, retaining in-frame rearrangements with V and J assigned. Such tables are incomplete; in checked studies, under half of the missing clones stem from an unresolved V gene, and the remainder is unexplained. V and J calls and clone size are as listed in that table; D and trimming were resolved from the DNA. The sample has tens of thousands of clones on record, roughly 88% of them singletons. About a fifth of the sample comes from the top ten.

The meaning of the sample's time point label: baseline before first vaccination. Vaccinee samples came from UK trials COV001 and COV002, including a single-blind randomized controlled phase 2/3 trial of AZD1222 (ChAdOx1 nCoV-19) in healthy adults. For TCRbeta chain sequencing, PBMC samples were collected from trial participants at day 0 and at day 28 after the second dose. Details on this clone: Its target antigen remains unknown. Base quality data are lacking; no much larger clone is found one base away.

The sequencing used peripheral blood, collected on day 0 of AZD1222 vaccination. The source is an adult in good health. This chain is built from TRBV29-1 and TRBJ1-2; tentative D gene TRBD1, with 6 bases matching. CDR3 region: CSVEDGGGYYGYTF. In nucleotide form, the sequence is TGCAGCGTTGAAGATGGAGGGGGTTACTATGGCTACACCTTC.